This T cell receptor (beta chain) comes out of a study of blood T cell repertoires in COVID-19. The wider study: COVID-19 samples, acute and convalescent, were from the United States, Italy and Spain. Nucleic acid was either cDNA or gDNA, and it came from T cells, B-cell-depleted T cells, or PBMCs.

Source study methods: Nucleated cell number was recorded as an estimate derived from reference gene primer amplification. TCRdb's table, derived via immunoSEQ multiplex PCR, lists solely in-frame clones and lacks some. For V, J and clone size, that table is used; D and trimming come from the DNA. The sample yields 150,000 to 200,000 clones, around four fifths seen once. V lost 1 base to trimming and J lost 0 bases, with 9 bases between them. Germline CDR1 and CDR2: GTSNPN and SVGIG (reference sequence). CDR3 length: 14 amino acids. The chain recombines TRBV30 with TRBJ1-2; D remains unclear. The receptor comes from a human donor in a cohort sampled during active COVID-19. The sequencing input was peripheral blood. In DNA, the CDR3 is TGTGCCTGGAGTGGAGACTTAACTAACTATGGCTACACCTTC. It specifies CAWSGDLTNYGYTF.